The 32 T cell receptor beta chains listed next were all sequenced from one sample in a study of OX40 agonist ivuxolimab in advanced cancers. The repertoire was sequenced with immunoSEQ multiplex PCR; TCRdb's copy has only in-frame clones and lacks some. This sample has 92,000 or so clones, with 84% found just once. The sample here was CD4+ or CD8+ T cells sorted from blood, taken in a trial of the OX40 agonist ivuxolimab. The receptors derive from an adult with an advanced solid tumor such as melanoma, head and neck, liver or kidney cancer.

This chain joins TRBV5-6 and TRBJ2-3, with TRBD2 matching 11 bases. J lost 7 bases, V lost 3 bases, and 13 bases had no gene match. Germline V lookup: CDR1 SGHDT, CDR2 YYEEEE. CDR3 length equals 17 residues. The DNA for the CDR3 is TGTGCCAGCAGCTCGATTATAGCGGGAGGGGCCCTCTATACGCAGTATTTT. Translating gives CASSSIIAGGALYTQYF.

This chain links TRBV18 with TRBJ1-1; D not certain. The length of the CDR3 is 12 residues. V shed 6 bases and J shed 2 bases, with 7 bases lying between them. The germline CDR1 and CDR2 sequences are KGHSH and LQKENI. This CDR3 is CASSSTNTEAFF. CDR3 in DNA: TGTGCCAGCTCCTCCACCAACACTGAAGCTTTCTTT.

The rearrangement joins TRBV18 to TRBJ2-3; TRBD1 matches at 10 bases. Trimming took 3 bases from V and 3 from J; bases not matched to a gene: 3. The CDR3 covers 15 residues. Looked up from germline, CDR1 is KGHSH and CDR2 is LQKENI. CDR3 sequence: CASSPRQGATDTQYF. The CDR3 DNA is TGTGCCAGCTCACCTCGACAGGGGGCGACAGATACGCAGTATTTT.

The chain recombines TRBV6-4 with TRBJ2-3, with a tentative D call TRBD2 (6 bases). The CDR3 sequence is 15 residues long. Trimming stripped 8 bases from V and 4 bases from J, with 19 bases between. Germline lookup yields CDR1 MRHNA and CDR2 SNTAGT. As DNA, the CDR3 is TGTGCCAGCTCCCAGCTCGGCAGGGAGGCAGATACGCAGTATTTT. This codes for CASSQLGREADTQYF.

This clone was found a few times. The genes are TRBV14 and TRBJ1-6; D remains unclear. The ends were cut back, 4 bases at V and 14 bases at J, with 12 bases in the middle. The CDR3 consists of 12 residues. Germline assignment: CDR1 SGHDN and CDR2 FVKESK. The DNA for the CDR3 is TGTGCCAGCAGCCTCACGAGCCAAGCCCTCCACTTT. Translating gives CASSLTSQALHF.

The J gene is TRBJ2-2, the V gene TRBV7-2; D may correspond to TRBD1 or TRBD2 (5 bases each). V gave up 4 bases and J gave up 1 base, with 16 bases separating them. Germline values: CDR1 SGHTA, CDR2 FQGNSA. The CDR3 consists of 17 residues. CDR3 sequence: CASSSPTGPLNTGELFF. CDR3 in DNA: TGTGCCAGCAGCTCCCCCACGGGGCCCCTGAACACCGGGGAGCTGTTTTTT.

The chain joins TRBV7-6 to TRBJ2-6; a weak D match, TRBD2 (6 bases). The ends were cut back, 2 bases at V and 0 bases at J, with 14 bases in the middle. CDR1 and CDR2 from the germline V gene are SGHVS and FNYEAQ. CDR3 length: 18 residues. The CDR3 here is CASSLWEVQLSGANVLTF. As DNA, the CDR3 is TGTGCCAGCAGCTTATGGGAGGTCCAACTCTCTGGGGCCAACGTCCTGACTTTC.

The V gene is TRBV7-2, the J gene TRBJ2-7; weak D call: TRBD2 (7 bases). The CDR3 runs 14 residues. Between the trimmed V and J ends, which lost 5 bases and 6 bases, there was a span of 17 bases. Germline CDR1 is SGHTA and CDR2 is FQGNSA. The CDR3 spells CASSPGGDSSEQYF. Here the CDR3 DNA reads TGTGCCAGCAGCCCGGGGGGCGATTCCAGCGAGCAGTACTTC.

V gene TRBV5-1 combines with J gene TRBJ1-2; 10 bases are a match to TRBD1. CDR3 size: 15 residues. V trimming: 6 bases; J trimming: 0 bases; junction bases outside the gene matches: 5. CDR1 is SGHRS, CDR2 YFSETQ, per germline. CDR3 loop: CASTKGQGSNYGYTF. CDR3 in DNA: TGCGCCAGCACCAAGGGACAGGGGTCTAACTATGGCTACACCTTC.

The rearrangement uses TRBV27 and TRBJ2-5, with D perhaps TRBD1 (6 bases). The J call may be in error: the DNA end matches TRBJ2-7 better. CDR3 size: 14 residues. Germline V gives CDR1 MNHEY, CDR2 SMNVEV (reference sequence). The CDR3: CASSFGTQGYEQYF. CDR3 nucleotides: TGTGCCAGCAGTTTCGGGACCCAGGGGTACGAGCAGTACTTC.

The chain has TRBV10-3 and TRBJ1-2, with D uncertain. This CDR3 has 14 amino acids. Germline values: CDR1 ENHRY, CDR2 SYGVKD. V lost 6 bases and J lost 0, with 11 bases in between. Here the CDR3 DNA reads TGTGCCATCAGGGACTGGGGAGCTAACTATGGCTACACCTTC. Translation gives CAIRDWGANYGYTF.

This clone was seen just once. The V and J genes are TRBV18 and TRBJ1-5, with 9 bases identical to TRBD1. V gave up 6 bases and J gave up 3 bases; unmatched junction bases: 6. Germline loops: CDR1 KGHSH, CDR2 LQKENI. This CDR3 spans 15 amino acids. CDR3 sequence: CASSRGTGHNQPQHF. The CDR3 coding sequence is TGTGCCAGCTCCCGAGGGACAGGGCACAATCAGCCCCAGCATTTT.

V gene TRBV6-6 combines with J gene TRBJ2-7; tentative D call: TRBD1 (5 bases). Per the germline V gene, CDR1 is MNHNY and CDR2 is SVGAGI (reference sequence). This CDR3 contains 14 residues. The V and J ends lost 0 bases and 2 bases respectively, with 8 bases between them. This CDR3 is CASSYSTVAYEQYF. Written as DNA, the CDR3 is TGTGCCAGCAGTTACTCGACAGTCGCCTACGAGCAGTACTTC.

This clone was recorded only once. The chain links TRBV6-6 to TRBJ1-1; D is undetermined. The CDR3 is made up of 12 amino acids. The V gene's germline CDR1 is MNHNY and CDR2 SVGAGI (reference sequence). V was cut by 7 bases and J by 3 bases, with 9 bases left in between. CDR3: CASKTAYTEAFF. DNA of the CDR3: TGTGCCAGCAAAACAGCATACACTGAAGCTTTCTTT.

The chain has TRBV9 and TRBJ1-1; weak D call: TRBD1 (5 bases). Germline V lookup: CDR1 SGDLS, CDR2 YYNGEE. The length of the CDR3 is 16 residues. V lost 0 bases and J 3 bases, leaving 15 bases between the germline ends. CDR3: CASSVGLVGGDTEAFF. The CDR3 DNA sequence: TGTGCCAGCAGCGTAGGACTGGTGGGGGGGGACACTGAAGCTTTCTTT.

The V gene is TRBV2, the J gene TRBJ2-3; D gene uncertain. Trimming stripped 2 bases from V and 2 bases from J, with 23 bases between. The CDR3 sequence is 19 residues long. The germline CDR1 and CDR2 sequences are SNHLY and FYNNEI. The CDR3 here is CASSESLNKASLNTDTQYF. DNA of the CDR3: TGTGCCAGCAGTGAAAGCCTAAACAAAGCCAGCCTTAACACAGATACGCAGTATTTT.

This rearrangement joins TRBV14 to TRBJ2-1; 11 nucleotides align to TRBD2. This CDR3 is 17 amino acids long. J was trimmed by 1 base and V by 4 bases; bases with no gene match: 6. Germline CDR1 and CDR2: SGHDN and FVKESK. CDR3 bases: TGTGCCAGCAGCCCCCTAGCGGGAGGCAGGTCCTACAATGAGCAGTTCTTC. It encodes CASSPLAGGRSYNEQFF.

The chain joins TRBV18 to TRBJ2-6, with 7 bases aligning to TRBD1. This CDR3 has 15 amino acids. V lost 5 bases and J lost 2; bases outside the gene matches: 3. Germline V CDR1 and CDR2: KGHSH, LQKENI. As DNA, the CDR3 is TGTGCCAGCTCATTTACAGGGGCTGGGGCCAACGTCCTGACTTTC. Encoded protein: CASSFTGAGANVLTF.

As DNA, the CDR3 is TGTGCCAGCAGTTTTGGAGCGAGGTCCGAGCAGTACTTC. Its protein is CASSFGARSEQYF. The chain joins TRBV27 to TRBJ2-5; D is ambiguous. The last part of the DNA fits TRBJ2-7 better; the J call may be wrong. This CDR3 is 13 amino acids long. Germline V gene lookup returns CDR1 MNHEY and CDR2 SMNVEV (reference sequence).

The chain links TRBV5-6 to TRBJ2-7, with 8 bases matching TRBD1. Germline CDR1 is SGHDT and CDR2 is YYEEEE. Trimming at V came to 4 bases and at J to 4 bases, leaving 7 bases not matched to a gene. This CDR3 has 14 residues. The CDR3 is CASSPAGQGYEQYF. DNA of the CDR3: TGTGCCAGCAGCCCGGCAGGACAGGGTTACGAGCAGTACTTC.

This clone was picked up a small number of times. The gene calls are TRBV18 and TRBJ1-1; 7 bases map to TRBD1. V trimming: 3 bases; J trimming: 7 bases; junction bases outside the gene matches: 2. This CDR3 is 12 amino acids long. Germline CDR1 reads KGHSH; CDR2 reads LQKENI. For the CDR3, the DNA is TGTGCCAGCTCACCTAGGGACAGTGAAGCTTTCTTT. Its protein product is CASSPRDSEAFF.

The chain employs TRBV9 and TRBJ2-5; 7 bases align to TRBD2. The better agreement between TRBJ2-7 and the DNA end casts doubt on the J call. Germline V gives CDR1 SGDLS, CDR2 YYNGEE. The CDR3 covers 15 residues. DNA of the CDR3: TGTGCCAGCAGCGTAGATAACCGCGGGGGAGGCGAGCAGTACTTC. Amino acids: CASSVDNRGGGEQYF.

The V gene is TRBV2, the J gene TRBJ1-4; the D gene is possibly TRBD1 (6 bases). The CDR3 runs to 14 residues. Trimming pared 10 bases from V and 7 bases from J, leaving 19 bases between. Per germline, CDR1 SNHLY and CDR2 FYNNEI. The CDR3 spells CAIGRTGLSEKLFF. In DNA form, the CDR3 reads TGTGCCATCGGTCGAACAGGGCTTAGTGAAAAACTGTTTTTT.

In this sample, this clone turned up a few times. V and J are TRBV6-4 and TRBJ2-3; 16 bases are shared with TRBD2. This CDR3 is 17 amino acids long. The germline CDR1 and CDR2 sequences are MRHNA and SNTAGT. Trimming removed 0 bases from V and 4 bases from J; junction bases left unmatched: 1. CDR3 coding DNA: TGTGCCAGCAGTGACTCCGGGACTAGCGGGGGGGCAGATACGCAGTATTTT. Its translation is CASSDSGTSGGADTQYF.

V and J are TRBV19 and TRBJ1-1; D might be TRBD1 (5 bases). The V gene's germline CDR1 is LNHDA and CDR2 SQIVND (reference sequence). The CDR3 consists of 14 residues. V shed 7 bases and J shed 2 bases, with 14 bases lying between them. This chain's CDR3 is CASIFRDGNTEAFF. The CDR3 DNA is TGTGCCAGTATCTTCCGGGACGGCAACACTGAAGCTTTCTTT.

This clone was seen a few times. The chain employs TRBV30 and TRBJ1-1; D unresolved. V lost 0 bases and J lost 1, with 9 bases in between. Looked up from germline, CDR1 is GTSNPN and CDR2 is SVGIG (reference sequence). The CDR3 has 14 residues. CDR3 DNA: TGTGCCTGGAGTGTACAGAGTCAGAACACTGAAGCTTTCTTT. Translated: CAWSVQSQNTEAFF.

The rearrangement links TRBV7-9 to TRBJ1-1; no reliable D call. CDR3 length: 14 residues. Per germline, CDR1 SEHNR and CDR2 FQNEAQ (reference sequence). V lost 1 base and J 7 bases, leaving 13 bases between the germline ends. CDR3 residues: CASSLDSELGEAFF. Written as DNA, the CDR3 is TGTGCCAGCAGCTTAGACAGTGAGCTAGGTGAAGCTTTCTTT.

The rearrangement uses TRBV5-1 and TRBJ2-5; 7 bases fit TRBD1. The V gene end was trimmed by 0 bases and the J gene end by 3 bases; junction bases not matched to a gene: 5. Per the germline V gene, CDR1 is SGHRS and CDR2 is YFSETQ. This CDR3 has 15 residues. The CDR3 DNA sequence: TGCGCCAGCAGCTTGGCCAGGGACAGAAAAGAGACCCAGTACTTC. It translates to CASSLARDRKETQYF.

This chain's CDR3 is CSVEKQGEGYTF. In DNA, the CDR3 is TGCAGCGTTGAAAAGCAGGGCGAAGGCTACACCTTC. The J gene is TRBJ1-2, the V gene TRBV29-1; the D gene is possibly TRBD1 (5 bases). Trimming stripped 2 bases from V and 8 bases from J, with 12 bases between. CDR3 length equals 12 residues. Germline lookup yields CDR1 SQVTM and CDR2 ANQGSEA. The whole variable domain, filled in from reference TRBV29-1 and TRBJ1-2, reads SAVISQKPSRDICQRGTSLTIQCQVDSQVTMMFWYRQQPGQSLTLIATANQGSEATYESGFVIDKFPISRPNLTFSTLTVSNMSPEDSSIYLCSVEKQGEGYTFGSGTRLTVV.

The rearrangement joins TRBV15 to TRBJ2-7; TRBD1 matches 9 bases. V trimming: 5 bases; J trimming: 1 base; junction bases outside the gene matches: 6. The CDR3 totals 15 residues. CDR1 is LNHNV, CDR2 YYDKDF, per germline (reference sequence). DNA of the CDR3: TGTGCCACCAGCCCCGGGACAGGGCTATCCTACGAGCAGTACTTC. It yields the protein CATSPGTGLSYEQYF.

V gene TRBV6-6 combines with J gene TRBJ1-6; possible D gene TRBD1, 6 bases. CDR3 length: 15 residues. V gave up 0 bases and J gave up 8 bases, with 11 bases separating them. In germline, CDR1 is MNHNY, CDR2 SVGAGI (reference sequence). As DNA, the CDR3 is TGTGCCAGCAGTTACTCGAAAGGGGGTGATTCACCCCTCCACTTT. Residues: CASSYSKGGDSPLHF.

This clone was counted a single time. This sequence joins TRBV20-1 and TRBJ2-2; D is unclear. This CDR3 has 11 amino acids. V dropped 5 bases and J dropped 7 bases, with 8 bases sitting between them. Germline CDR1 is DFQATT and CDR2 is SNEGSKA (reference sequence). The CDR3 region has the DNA TGCAGTGCTGGTGGGCTCGGGGAGCTGTTTTTT. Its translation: CSAGGLGELFF.